This passage covers 24 T cell receptor beta chains from one sample sequenced in a study of blood T cell repertoires in COVID-19. TCRdb keeps only in-frame clones here, not all; method: immunoSEQ multiplex PCR. The sample carries some 170,000 clones, roughly 89% recorded once. Sequenced material: peripheral blood. The origin of the receptors is a woman in her fifties or sixties with acute or convalescent COVID-19.

V gene TRBV7-6 combines with J gene TRBJ1-4; TRBD1 matches at 8 bases. There are 16 residues in the CDR3. The trim removed 1 base at V and 8 bases at J, leaving 9 bases unmatched. Germline lookup yields CDR1 SGHVS and CDR2 FNYEAQ. The DNA of the CDR3 is TGTGCCAGCAGCTTAGTCCAGGGGGCTGCCAGAGAAAAACTGTTTTTT. This gives the protein CASSLVQGAAREKLFF.

This clone was seen more than once but under ten times. The chain employs TRBV7-9 and TRBJ2-5; 9 positions agree with TRBD2. The trim removed 1 base at V and 2 bases at J, leaving 2 bases unmatched. CDR1 and CDR2 from the germline V gene are SEHNR and FQNEAQ (reference sequence). The length of the CDR3 is 15 residues. The CDR3 region is CASSLVGLAQETQYF. In nucleotides, the CDR3 is TGTGCCAGCAGCTTAGTGGGACTAGCACAAGAGACCCAGTACTTC.

This chain connects TRBV9 to TRBJ2-2, with D perhaps TRBD2 (5 bases). The V end lost 3 bases, the J end lost 6 bases, and 15 bases lay between the germline ends. The CDR3 runs to 15 residues. Germline loops: CDR1 SGDLS, CDR2 YYNGEE. The CDR3 loop is CASSGRGRSAGELFF. In nucleotides, the CDR3 is TGTGCCAGCAGCGGTCGGGGTAGATCGGCCGGGGAGCTGTTTTTT. The variable domain in full, completed from reference TRBV9 and TRBJ2-2, reads DSGVTQTPKHLITATGQRVTLRCSPRSGDLSVYWYQQSLDQGLQFLIQYYNGEERAKGNILERFSAQQFPDLHSELNLSSLELGDSALYFCASSGRGRSAGELFFGEGSRLTVL.

This clone has just a few counts. The chain couples TRBV2 to TRBJ1-4; no clear D. V was pared by 3 bases and J by 10 bases, with 18 bases between. Germline CDR1 SNHLY, CDR2 FYNNEI. The CDR3 has 15 amino acids. CDR3 in DNA: TGTGCCAGCAGTGAGAGGGATCCCGCTGCGGTAAAACTGTTTTTT. Encoded protein: CASSERDPAAVKLFF.

The chain combines TRBV12-5 with TRBJ1-2; 7 bases fit TRBD1. V lost 1 base and J lost 3; bases outside the gene matches: 5. The V gene's germline CDR1 is LGHNT and CDR2 FRNRAP. The CDR3 has 15 residues. The CDR3 DNA sequence: TGTGCTAGTGGTTTGGGGCAGGGGGAGGACTATGGCTACACCTTC. This translates into CASGLGQGEDYGYTF.

The J gene is TRBJ2-3, the V gene TRBV11-2; D perhaps matches TRBD2 (7 bases). The length of the CDR3 is 18 residues. Trimming removed 3 bases at V and 2 bases at J, with 21 bases between. Looked up from germline, CDR1 is SGHAT and CDR2 is FQNNGV. CDR3 bases: TGTGCCAGCAGCTTCTCTCCGACGGGGAGGGGGACCACAGATACGCAGTATTTT. Translation: CASSFSPTGRGTTDTQYF.

In this sample, this clone turned up a few times. The genes are TRBV7-3 and TRBJ1-2, with TRBD1 matching 8 bases. Germline V CDR1 and CDR2: SGHTA, FQGTGA. This CDR3 comprises 14 residues. V gave up 1 base and J gave up 4 bases; unmatched junction bases: 2. The DNA for the CDR3 is TGTGCCAGCAGCTTAAGCGGGACAGGCTATGGCTACACCTTC. The encoded protein is CASSLSGTGYGYTF.

The chain employs TRBV30 and TRBJ1-2, with 11 positions matching TRBD1. After removal of 4 bases from V and 3 bases from J, the junction contained 4 bases not matched to a gene. Germline CDR1 and CDR2: GTSNPN and SVGIG (reference sequence). The CDR3 length is 14 residues. The CDR3 spells CAWKGQGAHYGYTF. Written as DNA, the CDR3 is TGTGCCTGGAAAGGACAGGGGGCTCACTATGGCTACACCTTC.

This chain links TRBV29-1 with TRBJ2-2, with TRBD2 as a possible D gene (6 bases). Per germline, CDR1 SQVTM and CDR2 ANQGSEA. Trimming cost V 5 bases and J 7 bases, with 14 bases left between them. This CDR3 spans 13 amino acids. CDR3 coding DNA: TGCAGCGTTTTCGGAGGGAGTATCGGGGAGCTGTTTTTT. Residues: CSVFGGSIGELFF.

The chain combines TRBV4-1 with TRBJ2-7; 8 bases align to TRBD2. Germline V lookup: CDR1 MGHRA, CDR2 YSYEKL. The junction had 8 bases not matched to a gene; V was cut back by 4 bases and J by 3 bases. The CDR3 runs 15 residues. The CDR3 coding sequence is TGCGCCAGCAGCCGTTTAGCGGGACCGATCTACGAGCAGTACTTC. It yields the protein CASSRLAGPIYEQYF.

The chain recombines TRBV4-1 with TRBJ2-1; 9 nucleotides align to TRBD2. This CDR3 is built from 15 residues. V dropped 7 bases and J dropped 7; count of bases not matched to a gene: 11. Germline CDR1 MGHRA, CDR2 YSYEKL. CDR3 sequence reads: CASNSGPAGGNEQFF. CDR3 sequence (DNA): TGCGCCAGCAATTCAGGCCCAGCGGGAGGAAATGAGCAGTTCTTC.

The rearrangement joins TRBV7-2 to TRBJ2-5; the match to TRBD2 covers 11 bases. CDR3 length equals 17 residues. With V trimmed by 6 bases and J by 2 bases, 11 bases remained unmatched. The germline V gene has CDR1 SGHTA and CDR2 FQGNSA. CDR3 in amino acids: CASRKLAGAEKQETQYF. Written as DNA, the CDR3 is TGTGCCAGCAGAAAACTAGCGGGGGCGGAGAAACAAGAGACCCAGTACTTC.

The J gene is TRBJ1-2, the V gene TRBV13; a possible D gene is TRBD1 (6 bases). The CDR3 covers 13 residues. Looked up from germline, CDR1 is PRHDT and CDR2 is FYEKMQ (reference sequence). V was cut by 5 bases and J by 8 bases, with 15 bases left in between. This CDR3 reads CASSPGRGRGYTF. For the CDR3, the DNA is TGTGCCAGCAGCCCAGGCAGGGGAAGGGGCTACACCTTC.

This clone showed up just a few times. This chain joins TRBV29-1 and TRBJ2-2; the match to TRBD1 covers 7 bases. The CDR3 has 16 residues. Germline CDR1 and CDR2: SQVTM and ANQGSEA. J lost 4 bases, V lost 0 bases, and 8 bases had no gene match. The CDR3 DNA follows: TGCAGCGTTGAAGATCCAGCAGGGGGTAGCACCGGGGAGCTGTTTTTT. Protein product: CSVEDPAGGSTGELFF.

The chain uses TRBV3-1 (or the pseudogene TRBV3-2) and TRBJ2-7, with D maybe TRBD1 (6 bases). V gave up 2 bases and J gave up 5 bases, with 13 bases separating them. CDR1 is LGHDT, CDR2 YNNKEL, per germline (reference sequence). The CDR3 runs 14 residues. For the CDR3, the DNA is TGTGCCAGCAGCCAATGGGGGCAGGGGAACGAGCAGTACTTC. It translates to CASSQWGQGNEQYF.

CDR3 bases: TGTGCCAGCTCACCGACTAGCGGGAGGGGAAACAATGAGCAGTTCTTC. It translates to CASSPTSGRGNNEQFF. The V gene is TRBV18, the J gene TRBJ2-1; 14 bases fit TRBD2. The CDR3 totals 16 residues. The ends lost 3 bases at V and 5 bases at J; junction bases unmatched: 3. The germline V gene encodes CDR1 KGHSH and CDR2 LQKENI.

This chain connects TRBV7-8 to TRBJ2-3; 9 bases map to TRBD2. The CDR3 runs to 17 residues. The trim removed 1 base at V and 5 bases at J, leaving 10 bases unmatched. Per germline, CDR1 SGHVS and CDR2 FQNEAQ. The CDR3: CASSLGAAGGPGDTQYF. The DNA for the CDR3 is TGTGCCAGCAGCTTAGGGGCGGCGGGAGGGCCGGGAGATACGCAGTATTTT.

V is TRBV7-2 and J is TRBJ2-1; maybe TRBD1 (5 bases). Trimming left V 1 base short and J 4 bases short, with 20 bases between. The CDR3 covers 18 residues. Germline CDR1 reads SGHTA; CDR2 reads FQGNSA. The CDR3 here is CASSLGTVGAGWYNEQFF. The CDR3 region has the DNA TGTGCCAGCAGCTTAGGAACTGTAGGGGCAGGGTGGTACAATGAGCAGTTCTTC.

The V and J genes are TRBV30 and TRBJ2-5, with D maybe TRBD1 (6 bases). V was pared by 4 bases and J by 3 bases, with 6 bases between. The CDR3 has 11 residues. Germline values: CDR1 GTSNPN, CDR2 SVGIG (reference sequence). DNA for the CDR3: TGTGCCTGGACAGGGGAAGAGACCCAGTACTTC. Amino acids: CAWTGEETQYF.

This chain connects TRBV3-1 (or the pseudogene TRBV3-2) to TRBJ1-1, with D uncertain. V was pared by 4 bases and J by 9 bases, with 24 bases between. This CDR3 is 16 amino acids long. Looked up from germline, CDR1 is LGHDT and CDR2 is YNNKEL (reference sequence). CDR3 sequence: CASSPPAGMGQMKAFF. In DNA, the CDR3 is TGTGCCAGCAGCCCCCCGGCAGGCATGGGCCAGATGAAAGCTTTCTTT.

This CDR3 is CASSLEASPGEGEQFF. The DNA of the CDR3 is TGTGCCAGCAGCTTAGAGGCGTCACCGGGGGAGGGTGAGCAGTTCTTC. The chain combines TRBV11-3 with TRBJ2-1, with 7 bases fitting TRBD2. In germline, CDR1 is SGHNT, CDR2 YENEEA. The CDR3 extends over 16 amino acids. V dropped 0 bases and J dropped 9; count of bases not matched to a gene: 11.

J is TRBJ1-1 and V is TRBV5-6, with no clear D. The CDR3 runs to 14 residues. In germline, CDR1 is SGHDT, CDR2 YYEEEE. The V end lost 0 bases, the J end lost 4 bases, and 10 bases lay between the germline ends. In DNA form, the CDR3 reads TGTGCCAGCAGCTTGGGGGTGAGAGGCACTGAAGCTTTCTTT. It is translated as CASSLGVRGTEAFF.

The table lists this clone with a few counts. The chain combines TRBV30 with TRBJ1-2; D possibly corresponds to TRBD1 (6 bases). Germline V CDR1 and CDR2: GTSNPN, SVGIG (reference sequence). The CDR3 loop spans 12 amino acids. Trimming took off 6 bases at V and 7 bases at J, with 15 bases between the two ends. The CDR3 region has the DNA TGTGCCTGTTGGTCGGGGGGCATTGGCTACACCTTC. It codes for CACWSGGIGYTF.

This clone occurred once. The V and J genes are TRBV10-3 and TRBJ1-3; 7 bases agree with TRBD1. The CDR3 runs 13 residues. The germline V gene has CDR1 ENHRY and CDR2 SYGVKD. V lost 6 bases to trimming and J lost 7 bases; unmatched junction nucleotides: 6. The CDR3, as DNA: TGTGCCATCAGGACCACAGGGGACAACACCATATATTTT. It codes for CAIRTTGDNTIYF.